The 23 T cell receptor beta chains listed next were all sequenced from one sample in a study of Graves' ophthalmopathy and Graves' hyperthyroidism. Beta-chain TCR CDR3 regions were amplified from RNA transcripts. HTBI-primed RT-PCR formed the first round, and a multiplex PCR formed the second. TCRdb fed the multiplex PCR reads into MiXCR, producing one record per CDR3 protein. The profile covers 580,000 or so distinct CDR3 sequences, with about 40% appearing a single time and about 4% taken by the ten largest. The sequenced material came from peripheral blood or thyroid tissue (not recorded which). The source of these receptors is an adult man with Graves' hyperthyroidism.

V usage is TRBV28 and J usage is TRBJ2-7; tentatively, D is TRBD2 (6 bases). With 5 bases removed from V and 1 base from J, the gap between germline ends came to 15 bases. Germline CDR1 reads MDHEN; CDR2 reads SYDVKM. The CDR3 is made up of 15 amino acids. The chain's CDR3 is CASSPTGTLSYEQYF. The CDR3 DNA follows: TGTGCCAGCAGTCCTACCGGGACTTTGTCCTACGAGCAGTACTTC.

The V call is TRBV11-2, the J call TRBJ2-7; D is uncertain. The CDR3 totals 15 residues. The germline V and J ends were trimmed by 1 base and 3 bases, with 13 bases remaining between them. CDR1 SGHAT and CDR2 FQNNGV come from the germline V gene. The CDR3 nucleotides read TGTGCCAGCAGCTTAGGTCCTAGAGAAGGCTACGAGCAGTACTTC. Its protein is CASSLGPREGYEQYF.

In its sample, this clonotype was seen many times. The genes are TRBV20-1 and TRBJ1-5; no definite D call. This CDR3 is built from 14 residues. Germline V gene lookup returns CDR1 DFQATT and CDR2 SNEGSKA (reference sequence). Trimming cost V 0 bases and J 4 bases, with 10 bases left between them. The CDR3: CSARDVRSNQPQHF. CDR3 DNA: TGCAGTGCTAGAGATGTCAGGTCGAATCAGCCCCAGCATTTT.

This clonotype was observed many times. The gene calls are TRBV5-6 and TRBJ2-7; 10 bases line up with TRBD1. The CDR3 length is 15 residues. V shed 4 bases, J shed 2 bases, and the junction held 6 bases outside the gene matches. Germline-derived CDR1 and CDR2 are SGHDT and YYEEEE. CDR3 DNA: TGTGCCAGCAGCAGGACAGGGGGAGAAACCTACGAGCAGTACTTC. It specifies CASSRTGGETYEQYF.

V is TRBV12-3 or TRBV12-4 and J is TRBJ1-2; TRBD1 matches at 7 bases. The CDR3 spans 14 residues. V was clipped by 6 bases and J by 5 bases; unmatched bases: 9. CDR3 nucleotides: TGTGCCAGCAGGTCAACAGGGGTTGGGTATGGCTACACCTTC. Translation: CASRSTGVGYGYTF.

The rearrangement uses TRBV30 and TRBJ2-5, with no clear D. Germline CDR1 is GTSNPN and CDR2 is SVGIG (reference sequence). The CDR3 is 14 amino acids. The V gene lost 4 bases and the J gene lost 1 base, with 13 bases spanning the gap. The CDR3 coding sequence is TGTGCCTGGAAGGAGAGATCAACCCAAGAGACCCAGTACTTC. It is translated as CAWKERSTQETQYF.

The chain has TRBV10-2 and TRBJ2-7, with D maybe TRBD1 (6 bases). The CDR3 is made up of 14 amino acids. The germline gives CDR1 WSHSY, CDR2 SAAADI. V was trimmed by 0 bases and J by 3 bases, leaving 9 bases between them. Here the CDR3 reads CASSESTGIYEQYF. The CDR3 DNA sequence: TGCGCCAGCAGTGAGTCAACAGGGATCTACGAGCAGTACTTC.

The rearrangement uses TRBV28 and TRBJ2-5; D may be TRBD1 or TRBD2 (5 bases each). The CDR3 has 15 residues. CDR1 is MDHEN, CDR2 SYDVKM, per germline. The V and J ends lost 3 bases and 5 bases respectively, with 16 bases between them. The CDR3 region is CASSFPRGALETQYF. In DNA form, the CDR3 reads TGTGCCAGCAGTTTCCCACGAGGGGCCCTTGAGACCCAGTACTTC.

This CDR3 is CASSPAGQGPKQYF. CDR3 nucleotide sequence: TGTGCCAGCAGCCCAGCGGGACAGGGGCCCAAGCAGTACTTC. This sequence joins TRBV7-2 and TRBJ2-7; TRBD1 matches at 10 bases. There are 14 residues in the CDR3. Germline V gene sequence: CDR1 SGHTA, CDR2 FQGNSA. The V and J ends lost 5 bases and 8 bases, in that order; junction bases with no gene match: 9.

Concerning this clonotype: A read error is possible here, since a much larger clone lies one base away. As DNA, the CDR3 is TGTGCCATCAATGAAACAGGTGAACTAGAGACCCAGTACTTC. Its translation: CAINETGELETQYF. This chain connects TRBV12-3 or TRBV12-4 to TRBJ2-5, with D maybe TRBD1 (5 bases). The CDR3 runs to 14 residues. The V end was cut by 10 bases, the J end by 4 bases, with 19 bases between.

This chain links TRBV2 with TRBJ1-1, with D possibly matching TRBD1 (6 bases). The V and J ends lost 4 bases and 1 base respectively, with 10 bases between them. Germline CDR1 SNHLY, CDR2 FYNNEI. This CDR3 spans 14 amino acids. In nucleotides, the CDR3 is TGTGCCAGCAGTGGCGGGACAACGAACACTGAAGCTTTCTTT. Translating gives CASSGGTTNTEAFF.

The genes are TRBV19 and TRBJ1-1; 8 bases fit TRBD1. CDR1 and CDR2 (germline): LNHDA, SQIVND (reference sequence). The ends lost 7 bases at V and 5 bases at J; junction bases unmatched: 12. This CDR3 has 15 residues. CDR3 sequence (DNA): TGTGCCAGTACCTATAGGCCCCAGGGGGCAACTGAAGCTTTCTTT. Translation: CASTYRPQGATEAFF.

Ten or more counts support this clonotype. The chain recombines TRBV25-1 with TRBJ2-7; TRBD1 agrees at 11 bases. The CDR3 sequence is 13 residues long. The V gene's germline CDR1 is MGHDK and CDR2 SYGVNS. V lost 7 bases to trimming and J lost 3 bases; unmatched junction nucleotides: 2. The chain's CDR3 is CASTGTGGYEQYF. The CDR3 nucleotides are TGTGCCAGCACCGGGACAGGGGGCTACGAGCAGTACTTC.

This clonotype has ten or more counts. The chain links TRBV25-1 to TRBJ1-1; D call uncertain. CDR1 is MGHDK and CDR2 is SYGVNS in the germline V gene. The CDR3 spans 13 residues. Between the trimmed V and J ends, which lost 1 base and 1 base, there was a span of 4 bases. CDR3 sequence (DNA): TGTGCCAGCAGTGAATCTGAGAACACTGAAGCTTTCTTT. Amino acid sequence: CASSESENTEAFF.

This sequence joins TRBV7-9 and TRBJ2-2; tentative D call: TRBD1 (6 bases). V dropped 2 bases and J dropped 3 bases, with 10 bases sitting between them. Germline CDR1 is SEHNR and CDR2 is FQNEAQ (reference sequence). The CDR3 has 15 amino acids. The CDR3 DNA reads as TGTGCCAGCAGCTTACAGGGGTATGACACCGGGGAGCTGTTTTTT. It is translated as CASSLQGYDTGELFF.

As regards this clonotype: A single base separates this from a much larger clone, so it may be a read error. The V and J genes are TRBV2 and TRBJ1-4; TRBD1 agrees at 8 bases. CDR1 is SNHLY, CDR2 FYNNEI, per germline. J gave up 4 bases and V 6 bases, and 10 bases lay outside the gene matches. CDR3 length equals 16 residues. CDR3 nucleotide sequence: TGTGCCAGCAGCGCTCGGACAGGGAGATTTAATGAAAAACTGTTTTTT. It specifies CASSARTGRFNEKLFF.

The J gene is TRBJ2-5, the V gene TRBV30; 9 bases line up with TRBD2. The CDR3 has 17 residues. The V and J ends lost 2 bases and 5 bases, in that order; junction bases with no gene match: 15. Germline loops: CDR1 GTSNPN, CDR2 SVGIG (reference sequence). DNA of the CDR3: TGTGCCTGGAGTCTCGCCCTCCCGGGACTAGCCAAGGAGACCCAGTACTTC. Amino acid sequence: CAWSLALPGLAKETQYF.

In this sample, this clonotype turned up many times. The chain combines TRBV4-1 with TRBJ2-5; 7 nucleotides agree with TRBD1. The J segment lost 0 bases and the V segment lost 0 bases, leaving 1 base of the junction unmatched. CDR3 length: 15 residues. CDR1 MGHRA and CDR2 YSYEKL come from the germline V gene. CDR3 sequence reads: CASSQETGNQETQYF. The CDR3 DNA is TGCGCCAGCAGCCAAGAGACAGGGAACCAAGAGACCCAGTACTTC.

In this sample, this clonotype turned up a few times. The chain joins TRBV7-9 to TRBJ2-3, with TRBD2 identical over 7 bases. V gave up 5 bases and J gave up 4 bases; unmatched junction bases: 3. From germline, CDR1 is SEHNR and CDR2 FQNEAQ (reference sequence). The CDR3 length is 13 residues. The CDR3 DNA follows: TGTGCCAGCAGCCCGGGGGGATCAGATACGCAGTATTTT. Translation gives CASSPGGSDTQYF.

This clonotype was counted at least ten times. This sequence joins TRBV12-3 or TRBV12-4 and TRBJ2-7; 7 nucleotides match TRBD1. The CDR3 has 14 residues. J lost 5 bases, V lost 2 bases, and 6 bases had no gene match. The CDR3 DNA follows: TGTGCCAGCAGTTTACGACAGGGAGTCAACGAGCAGTACTTC. Protein sequence: CASSLRQGVNEQYF.

In the case of this clonotype: Mismatch with germline at one junction end may stem from a read error. The chain links TRBV29-1 to TRBJ1-1; a possible D gene is TRBD1 (5 bases). From germline, CDR1 is SQVTM and CDR2 ANQGSEA. The CDR3 loop spans 13 amino acids. The chain's CDR3 is CSFDGTMNTEAFF. The CDR3 DNA sequence: TGCAGCTTTGATGGGACCATGAACACTGAAGCTTTCTTT.

In this sample, this clonotype turned up many times. CDR3: CASSSRTDTEAFF. CDR3 nucleotide sequence: TGTGCCAGCAGCTCGCGGACGGACACTGAAGCTTTCTTT. The V gene is TRBV7-3, the J gene TRBJ1-1, with D unclear. Germline CDR1 is SGHTA and CDR2 is FQGTGA. The CDR3 has 13 amino acids. V was cut by 4 bases and J by 3 bases, with 9 bases left in between.

A few counts support this clonotype. This chain connects TRBV5-1 to TRBJ1-1; D ambiguous. The CDR3 extends over 13 amino acids. Germline V gene data show CDR1 as SGHRS and CDR2 as YFSETQ. Trimming took off 1 base at V and 5 bases at J, with 9 bases between the two ends. The CDR3 sequence is CASSLRGVTEAFF. As DNA, the CDR3 is TGCGCCAGCAGCTTGCGCGGGGTGACTGAAGCTTTCTTT.